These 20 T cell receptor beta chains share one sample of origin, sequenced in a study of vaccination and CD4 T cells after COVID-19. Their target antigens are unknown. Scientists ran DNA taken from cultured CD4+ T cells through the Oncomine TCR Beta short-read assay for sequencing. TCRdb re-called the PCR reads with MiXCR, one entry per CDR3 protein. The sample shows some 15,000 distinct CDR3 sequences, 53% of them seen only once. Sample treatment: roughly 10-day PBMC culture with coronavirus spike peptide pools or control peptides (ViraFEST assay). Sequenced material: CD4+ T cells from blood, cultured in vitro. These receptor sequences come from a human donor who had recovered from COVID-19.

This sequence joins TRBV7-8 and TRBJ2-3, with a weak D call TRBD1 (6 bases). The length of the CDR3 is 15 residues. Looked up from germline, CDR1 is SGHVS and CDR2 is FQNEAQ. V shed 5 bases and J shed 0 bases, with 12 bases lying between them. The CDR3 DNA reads TGTGCCAGCAGCCTCGGACAGCTTAGCACAGATACGCAGTATTTT. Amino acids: CASSLGQLSTDTQYF.

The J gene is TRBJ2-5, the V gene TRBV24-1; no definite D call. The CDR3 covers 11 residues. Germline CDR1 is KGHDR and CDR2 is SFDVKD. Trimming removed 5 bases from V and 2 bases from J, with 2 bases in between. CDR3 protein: CATSGQETQYF. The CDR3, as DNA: TGTGCCACCAGTGGACAAGAGACCCAGTACTTC.

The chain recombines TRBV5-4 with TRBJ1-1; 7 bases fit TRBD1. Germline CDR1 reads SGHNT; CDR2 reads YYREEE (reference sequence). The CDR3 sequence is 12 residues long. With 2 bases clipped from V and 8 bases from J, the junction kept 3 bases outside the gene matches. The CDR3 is CASSLGGKEAFF. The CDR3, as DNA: TGTGCCAGCAGCTTAGGGGGCAAGGAAGCTTTCTTT. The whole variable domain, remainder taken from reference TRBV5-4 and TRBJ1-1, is ETGVTQSPTHLIKTRGQQVTLRCSSQSGHNTVSWYQQALGQGPQFIFQYYREEENGRGNFPPRFSGLQFPNYSSELNVNALELDDSALYLCASSLGGKEAFFGQGTRLTVV.

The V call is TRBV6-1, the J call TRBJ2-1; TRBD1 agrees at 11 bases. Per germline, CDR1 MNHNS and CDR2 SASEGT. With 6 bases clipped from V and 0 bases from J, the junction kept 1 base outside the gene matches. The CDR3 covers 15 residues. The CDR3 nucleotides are TGTGCCAGCAGGGGGACAGGGGGCTCCTACAATGAGCAGTTCTTC. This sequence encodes CASRGTGGSYNEQFF.

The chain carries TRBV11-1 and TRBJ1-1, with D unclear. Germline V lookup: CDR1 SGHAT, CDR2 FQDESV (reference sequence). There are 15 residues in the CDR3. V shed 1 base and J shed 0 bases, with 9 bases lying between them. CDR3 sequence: CASSLDSAVNTEAFF. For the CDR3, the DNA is TGTGCCAGCAGCTTAGATTCGGCGGTGAACACTGAAGCTTTCTTT.

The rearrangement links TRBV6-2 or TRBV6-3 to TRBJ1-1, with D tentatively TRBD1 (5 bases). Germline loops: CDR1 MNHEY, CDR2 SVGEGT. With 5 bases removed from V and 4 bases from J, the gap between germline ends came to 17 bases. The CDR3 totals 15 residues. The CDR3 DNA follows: TGTGCCAGCAGTCCGGGGGGGAGCAGAACCACTGAAGCTTTCTTT. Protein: CASSPGGSRTTEAFF.

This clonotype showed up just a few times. CDR3 coding DNA: TGTGCCAGTAGTATGTGGGGCGGCGAGCAGTACTTC. It yields the protein CASSMWGGEQYF. This chain uses TRBV19 with TRBJ2-7; possibly TRBD1 for D (5 bases). The CDR3 totals 12 residues. CDR1 is LNHDA and CDR2 is SQIVND in the germline V gene (reference sequence). The germline V and J ends were trimmed by 3 bases and 6 bases, with 9 bases remaining between them.

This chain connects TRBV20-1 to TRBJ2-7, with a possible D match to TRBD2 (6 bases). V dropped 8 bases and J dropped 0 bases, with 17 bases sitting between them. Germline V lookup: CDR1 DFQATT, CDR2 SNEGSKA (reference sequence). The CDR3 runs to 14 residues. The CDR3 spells CSPNSLAFSYEQYF. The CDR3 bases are TGCAGTCCAAACTCTCTAGCGTTCTCCTACGAGCAGTACTTC.

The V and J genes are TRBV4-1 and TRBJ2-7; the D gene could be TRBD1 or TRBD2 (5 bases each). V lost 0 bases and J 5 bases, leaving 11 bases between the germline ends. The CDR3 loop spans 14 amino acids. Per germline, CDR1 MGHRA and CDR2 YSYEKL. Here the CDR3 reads CASSQERGFDEQYF. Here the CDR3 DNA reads TGCGCCAGCAGCCAAGAGAGGGGTTTCGACGAGCAGTACTTC.

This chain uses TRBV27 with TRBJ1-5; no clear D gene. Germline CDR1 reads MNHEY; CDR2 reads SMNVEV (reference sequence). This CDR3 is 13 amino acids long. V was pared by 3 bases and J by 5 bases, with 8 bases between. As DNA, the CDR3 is TGTGCCAGCAGTTTTCGGCTGGATCAGCCCCAGCATTTT. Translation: CASSFRLDQPQHF.

CDR3 protein: CASSSGLGYTDTQYF. The CDR3 DNA is TGTGCCAGCAGCTCTGGTCTAGGTTACACAGATACGCAGTATTTT. The chain has TRBV7-2 and TRBJ2-3; D not certain. This CDR3 spans 15 amino acids. The V end was cut by 4 bases, the J end by 2 bases, with 13 bases between. Germline V gene lookup returns CDR1 SGHTA and CDR2 FQGNSA.

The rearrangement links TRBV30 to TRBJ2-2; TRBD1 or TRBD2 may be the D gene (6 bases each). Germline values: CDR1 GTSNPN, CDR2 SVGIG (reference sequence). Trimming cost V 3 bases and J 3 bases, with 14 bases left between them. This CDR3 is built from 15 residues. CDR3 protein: CAWRSGGRDTGELFF. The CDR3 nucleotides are TGTGCCTGGAGATCCGGGGGCAGGGACACCGGGGAGCTGTTTTTT.

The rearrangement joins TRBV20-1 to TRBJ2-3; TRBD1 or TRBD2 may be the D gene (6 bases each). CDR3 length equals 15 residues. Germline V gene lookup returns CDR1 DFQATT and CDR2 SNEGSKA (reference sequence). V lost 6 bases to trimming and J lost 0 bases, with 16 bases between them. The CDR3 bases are TGCAGTGCCAGGACCAGGGGACTTAGCACAGATACGCAGTATTTT. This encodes CSARTRGLSTDTQYF.

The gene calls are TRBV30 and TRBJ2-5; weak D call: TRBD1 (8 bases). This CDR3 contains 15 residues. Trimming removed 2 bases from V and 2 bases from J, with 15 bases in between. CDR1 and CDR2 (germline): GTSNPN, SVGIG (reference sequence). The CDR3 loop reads CAWSTGQGGQETQYF. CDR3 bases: TGTGCCTGGAGTACCGGACAGGGAGGGCAAGAGACCCAGTACTTC. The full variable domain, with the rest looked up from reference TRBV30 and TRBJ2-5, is SQTIHQWPATLVQPVGSPLSLECTVEGTSNPNLYWYRQAAGRGLQLLFYSVGIGQISSEVPQNLSASRPQDRQFILSSKKLLLSDSGFYLCAWSTGQGGQETQYFGPGTRLLVL.

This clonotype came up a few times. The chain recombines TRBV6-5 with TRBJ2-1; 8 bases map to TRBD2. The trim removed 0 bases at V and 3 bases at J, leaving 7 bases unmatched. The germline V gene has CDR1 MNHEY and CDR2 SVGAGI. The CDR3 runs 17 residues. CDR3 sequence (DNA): TGTGCCAGCAGTTACTCTGCGGGGCGGGGGGTCTACAATGAGCAGTTCTTC. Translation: CASSYSAGRGVYNEQFF.

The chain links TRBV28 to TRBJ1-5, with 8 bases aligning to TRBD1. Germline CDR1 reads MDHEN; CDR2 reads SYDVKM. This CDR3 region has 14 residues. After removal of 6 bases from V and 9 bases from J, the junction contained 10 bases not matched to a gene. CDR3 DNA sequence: TGTGCCAGCAGCCGTCGGACAGGGTCAACGCCCCAGCATTTT. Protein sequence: CASSRRTGSTPQHF.

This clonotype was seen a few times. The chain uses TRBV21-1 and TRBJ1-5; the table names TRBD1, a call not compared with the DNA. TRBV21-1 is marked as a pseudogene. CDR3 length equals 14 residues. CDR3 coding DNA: TGTGCCAGCAGCAAAATGGGCGAGAATCAGCCCCAGCATTTT. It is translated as CASSKMGENQPQHF.

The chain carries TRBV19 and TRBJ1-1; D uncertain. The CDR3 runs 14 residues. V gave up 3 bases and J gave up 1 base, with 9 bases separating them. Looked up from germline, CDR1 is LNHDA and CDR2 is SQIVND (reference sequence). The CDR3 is CASSMRETNTEAFF. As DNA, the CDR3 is TGTGCCAGTAGTATGAGGGAGACGAACACTGAAGCTTTCTTT.

The CDR3 protein is CASSSSGRPYLEQYF. The CDR3 DNA is TGTGCCAGCAGCTCTAGCGGGAGGCCTTATCTTGAGCAGTACTTC. The chain uses TRBV7-2 and TRBJ2-7; 11 bases match TRBD2. V lost 4 bases to trimming and J lost 7 bases; unmatched junction nucleotides: 9. The CDR3 runs 15 residues. Per germline, CDR1 SGHTA and CDR2 FQGNSA.

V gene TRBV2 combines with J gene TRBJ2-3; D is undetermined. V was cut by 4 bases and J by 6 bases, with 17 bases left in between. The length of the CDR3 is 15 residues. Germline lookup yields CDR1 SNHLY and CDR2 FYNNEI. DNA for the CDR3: TGTGCCAGCAGTGCGGCTAGAGCCCCCAAGGATACGCAGTATTTT. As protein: CASSAARAPKDTQYF.